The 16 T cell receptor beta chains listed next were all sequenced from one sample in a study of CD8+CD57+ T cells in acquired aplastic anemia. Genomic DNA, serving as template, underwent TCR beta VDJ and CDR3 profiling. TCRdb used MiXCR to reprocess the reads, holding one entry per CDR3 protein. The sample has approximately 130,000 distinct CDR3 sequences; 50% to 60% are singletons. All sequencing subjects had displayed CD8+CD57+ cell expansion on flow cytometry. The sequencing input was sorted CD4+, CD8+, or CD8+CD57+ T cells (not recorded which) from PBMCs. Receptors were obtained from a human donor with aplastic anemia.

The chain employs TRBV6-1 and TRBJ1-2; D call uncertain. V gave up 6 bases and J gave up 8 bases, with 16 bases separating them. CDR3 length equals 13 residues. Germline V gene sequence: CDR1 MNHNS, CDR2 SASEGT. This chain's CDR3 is CASRASLVGGYTF. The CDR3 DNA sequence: TGTGCCAGCAGAGCAAGTTTGGTGGGCGGCTACACCTTC.

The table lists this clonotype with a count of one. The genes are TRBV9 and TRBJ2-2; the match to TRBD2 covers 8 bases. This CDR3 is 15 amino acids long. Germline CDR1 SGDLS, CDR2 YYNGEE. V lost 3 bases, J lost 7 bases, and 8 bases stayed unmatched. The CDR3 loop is CASSAPVGTSGELFF. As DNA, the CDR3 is TGTGCCAGCAGCGCTCCGGTAGGGACTAGCGGGGAGCTGTTTTTT.

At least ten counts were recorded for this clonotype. CDR3 in DNA: TGTGCCAGCAGCTTAGAGACCGGGGAGCTGTTTTTT. As protein: CASSLETGELFF. The chain joins TRBV7-9 to TRBJ2-2; D gene ambiguous. V was pared by 1 base and J by 5 bases, with 2 bases between. The CDR3 runs 12 residues. Looked up from germline, CDR1 is SEHNR and CDR2 is FQNEAQ (reference sequence).

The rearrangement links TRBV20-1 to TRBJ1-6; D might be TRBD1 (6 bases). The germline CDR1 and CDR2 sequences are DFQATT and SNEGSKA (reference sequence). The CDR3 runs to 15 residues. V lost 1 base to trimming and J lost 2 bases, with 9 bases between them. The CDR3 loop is CSARVGAAYNSPLHF. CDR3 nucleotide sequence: TGCAGTGCTAGAGTGGGGGCGGCCTATAATTCACCCCTCCACTTT.

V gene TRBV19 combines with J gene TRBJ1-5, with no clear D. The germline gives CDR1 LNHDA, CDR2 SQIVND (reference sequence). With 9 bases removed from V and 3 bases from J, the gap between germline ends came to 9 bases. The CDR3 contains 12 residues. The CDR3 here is CASSRNNQPQHF. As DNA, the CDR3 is TGTGCCAGCTCAAGGAACAATCAGCCCCAGCATTTT. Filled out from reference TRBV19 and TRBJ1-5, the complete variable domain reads DGGITQSPKYLFRKEGQNVTLSCEQNLNHDAMYWYRQDPGQGLRLIYYSQIVNDFQKGDIAEGYSVSREKKESFPLTVTSAQKNPTAFYLCASSRNNQPQHFGDGTRLSIL.

CDR3 loop: CSVSGVDEQYF. CDR3 sequence (DNA): TGCAGCGTCTCAGGGGTGGACGAGCAGTACTTC. V usage is TRBV29-1 and J usage is TRBJ2-7, with D possibly TRBD1 on 6 matching bases. Germline assignment: CDR1 SQVTM and CDR2 ANQGSEA. This CDR3 comprises 11 residues. Deletions cut 6 bases from V and 5 bases from J, with 11 bases between.

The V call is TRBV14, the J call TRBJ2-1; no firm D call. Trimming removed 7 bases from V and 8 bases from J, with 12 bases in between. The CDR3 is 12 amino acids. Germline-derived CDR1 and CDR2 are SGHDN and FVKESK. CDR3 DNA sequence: TGTGCCAGCAAGGTCAGGATCTATGAGCAGTTCTTC. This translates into CASKVRIYEQFF. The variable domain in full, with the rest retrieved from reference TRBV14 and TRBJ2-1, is EAGVTQFPSHSVIEKGQTVTLRCDPISGHDNLYWYRRVMGKEIKFLLHFVKESKQDESGMPNNRFLAERTGGTYSTLKVQPAELEDSGVYFCASKVRIYEQFFGPGTRLTVL.

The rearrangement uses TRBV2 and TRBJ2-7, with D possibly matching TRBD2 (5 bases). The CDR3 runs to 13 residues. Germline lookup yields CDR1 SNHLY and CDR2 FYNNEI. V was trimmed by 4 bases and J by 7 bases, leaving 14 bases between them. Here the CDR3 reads CASSVQLEGEQYF. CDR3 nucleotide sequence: TGTGCCAGCAGTGTCCAACTTGAGGGAGAGCAGTACTTC.

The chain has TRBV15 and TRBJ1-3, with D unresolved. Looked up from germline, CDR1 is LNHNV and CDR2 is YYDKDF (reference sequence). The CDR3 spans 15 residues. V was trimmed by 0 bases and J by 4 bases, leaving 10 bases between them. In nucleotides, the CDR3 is TGTGCCACCAGCAGAGATATGGGTAACGGAAACACCATATATTTT. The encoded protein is CATSRDMGNGNTIYF.

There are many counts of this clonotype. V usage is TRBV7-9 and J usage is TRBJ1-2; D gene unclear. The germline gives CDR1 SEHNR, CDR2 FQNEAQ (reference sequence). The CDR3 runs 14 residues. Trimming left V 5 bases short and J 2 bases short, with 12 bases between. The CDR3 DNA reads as TGTGCCAGCAGCCTTGACAAGTGGAACTATGGCTACACCTTC. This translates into CASSLDKWNYGYTF.

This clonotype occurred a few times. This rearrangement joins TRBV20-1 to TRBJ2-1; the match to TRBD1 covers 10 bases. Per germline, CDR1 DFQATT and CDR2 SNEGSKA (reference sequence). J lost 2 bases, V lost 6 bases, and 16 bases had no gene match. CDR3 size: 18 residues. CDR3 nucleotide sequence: TGCAGTGCCACGGACAGGGGGGGCGGGGGGAAAACCTACAATGAGCAGTTCTTC. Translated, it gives CSATDRGGGGKTYNEQFF.

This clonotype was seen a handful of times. DNA for the CDR3: TGTGCCAGCAGTTTCTCCCATAGGAATGAAAAACTGTTTTTT. Translating gives CASSFSHRNEKLFF. V gene TRBV27 combines with J gene TRBJ1-4; no definite D call. The CDR3 is made up of 14 amino acids. Per the germline V gene, CDR1 is MNHEY and CDR2 is SMNVEV (reference sequence). V lost 3 bases and J 5 bases, leaving 10 bases between the germline ends.

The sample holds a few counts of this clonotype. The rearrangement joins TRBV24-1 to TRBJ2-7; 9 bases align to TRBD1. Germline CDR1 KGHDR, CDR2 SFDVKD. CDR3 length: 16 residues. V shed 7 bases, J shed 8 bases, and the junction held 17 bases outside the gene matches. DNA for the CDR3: TGTGCCACCAGAAACGCCGGGACAGGGACCCCAAACAAGCAGTACTTC. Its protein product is CATRNAGTGTPNKQYF.

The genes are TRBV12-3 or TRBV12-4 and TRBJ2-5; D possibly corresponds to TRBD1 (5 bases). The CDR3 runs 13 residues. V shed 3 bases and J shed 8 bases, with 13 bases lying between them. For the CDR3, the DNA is TGTGCCAGCAGTTTCAAAGGGGATTCAACCCAGTACTTC. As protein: CASSFKGDSTQYF.

DNA of the CDR3: TGTGCCACCGTGGGACAGGGAGGACGGGAGCAGTACTTC. Translating it yields CATVGQGGREQYF. The genes are TRBV15 and TRBJ2-7; 9 nucleotides align to TRBD1. The CDR3 runs 13 residues. J was trimmed by 7 bases and V by 8 bases; bases with no gene match: 9. Germline V gene lookup returns CDR1 LNHNV and CDR2 YYDKDF (reference sequence).

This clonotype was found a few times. The CDR3 region has the DNA TGTGCCATTTTCGAGTGGACCAGCACAGATACGCAGTATTTT. Translation gives CAIFEWTSTDTQYF. V usage is TRBV10-3 and J usage is TRBJ2-3; D gene uncertain. Per the germline V gene, CDR1 is ENHRY and CDR2 is SYGVKD. The CDR3 covers 14 residues. V was cut by 9 bases and J by 0 bases, with 13 bases left in between.